A selection of T cell receptor beta chains follows, all from one sample in a study of pediatric ulcerative colitis. Measured with immunoSEQ multiplex PCR; TCRdb has only the in-frame clones, and not every one. The table lists 30,000 or so clones, roughly 81% of them singletons. Material for sequencing was gut tissue. These receptors were obtained from a boy between 10 and 17 years old with mild ulcerative colitis. CDR3s include the opening cysteine and the closing phenylalanine or tryptophan. The order of the fields is D gene, clone size, J gene, V gene, CDR3 DNA, CDR3 protein. The D gene is left open where the match is weak. Size is omitted from some rows. Given values are once, few, many or a class for expanded clones.

d_gene: -; abundance: once; j_gene: TRBJ2-1; v_gene: TRBV9; CDR3nt: TGTGCCAGCAGCAAATCTTTCGGAACCAGGGCAGGGAACGATGAGCAGTTCTTC; CDR3aa: CASSKSFGTRAGNDEQFF
d_gene: -; abundance: -; j_gene: TRBJ2-7; v_gene: TRBV9; CDR3nt: TGTGCCAGCAGCGTAGATGCAGGATACGAGCAGTACTTC; CDR3aa: CASSVDAGYEQYF
d_gene: -; abundance: -; j_gene: TRBJ1-1; v_gene: TRBV6-1; CDR3nt: TGTGCCAGCAGTGAACAGAACACTGAAGCTTTCTTT; CDR3aa: CASSEQNTEAFF
d_gene: TRBD1; abundance: few; j_gene: TRBJ1-2; v_gene: TRBV14; CDR3nt: TGTGCCAGCAGCCAAGGACAGGGGGTATATAACTATGGCTACACCTTC; CDR3aa: CASSQGQGVYNYGYTF
d_gene: -; abundance: -; j_gene: TRBJ1-1; v_gene: TRBV11-2; CDR3nt: TGTGCCAGCAGCTCCCGGGGGCAGGGCATGAACACTGAAGCTTTCTTT; CDR3aa: CASSSRGQGMNTEAFF
d_gene: TRBD1; abundance: few; j_gene: TRBJ1-2; v_gene: TRBV5-1; CDR3nt: TGCGCCAGCAGCCCCCAACAGGGGAACTATGGCTACACCTTC; CDR3aa: CASSPQQGNYGYTF
d_gene: -; abundance: few; j_gene: TRBJ1-2; v_gene: TRBV11-2; CDR3nt: TGTGCCAGCAGCCCCTCCTGGGCTATTTCCTTC; CDR3aa: CASSPSWAISF
d_gene: -; abundance: -; j_gene: TRBJ1-1; v_gene: TRBV2; CDR3nt: TGTGCCTCTAACAGGAACACTGAAGCTTTCTTT; CDR3aa: CASNRNTEAFF
d_gene: -; abundance: -; j_gene: TRBJ2-5; v_gene: TRBV2; CDR3nt: TGTGCCAGCAGAGATCGACAGAATCAAGAGACCCAGTACTTC; CDR3aa: CASRDRQNQETQYF
d_gene: -; abundance: -; j_gene: TRBJ2-3; v_gene: TRBV7-2; CDR3nt: TGTGCCAGTGGGAGAGATACGCAGTATTTT; CDR3aa: CASGRDTQYF
d_gene: TRBD1; abundance: once; j_gene: TRBJ2-7; v_gene: TRBV2; CDR3nt: TGTGCCAGCAGCCCATCCGGGACAGGGGTCCACTTC; CDR3aa: CASSPSGTGVHF
d_gene: -; abundance: -; j_gene: TRBJ1-3; v_gene: TRBV5-1; CDR3nt: TGCGCCAGCAGCCCCGGGGTCTCTGGAAACACCATATATTTT; CDR3aa: CASSPGVSGNTIYF
d_gene: -; abundance: -; j_gene: TRBJ2-2; v_gene: TRBV9; CDR3nt: TGTGCCAGCAGCGTAGAAACCCCCGGCGGGGAGCTGTTTTTT; CDR3aa: CASSVETPGGELFF
d_gene: -; abundance: -; j_gene: TRBJ1-1; v_gene: TRBV5-8; CDR3nt: TGTGCCAGCAGCTTGGAAGTACTGGGAAAGGGAACTGAAGCTTTCTTT; CDR3aa: CASSLEVLGKGTEAFF
d_gene: -; abundance: few; j_gene: TRBJ2-5; v_gene: TRBV19; CDR3nt: TGTGCCAGTAGTATAGCACTAGTCGAGACCCAGTACTTC; CDR3aa: CASSIALVETQYF
d_gene: -; abundance: few; j_gene: TRBJ1-1; v_gene: TRBV9; CDR3nt: TGTGCCAGCAGCGTAGTCTCCGGCGCTGAAGCTTTCTTT; CDR3aa: CASSVVSGAEAFF
d_gene: -; abundance: -; j_gene: TRBJ1-1; v_gene: TRBV30; CDR3nt: TGTGCCTGGAGTGTACTCGGGAACACTGAAGCTTTCTTT; CDR3aa: CAWSVLGNTEAFF
d_gene: TRBD1; abundance: -; j_gene: TRBJ1-2; v_gene: TRBV10-3; CDR3nt: TGTGCCATCAGTCTGACAGGGGGTCAAAGTGGCTACACCTTC; CDR3aa: CAISLTGGQSGYTF
d_gene: -; abundance: -; j_gene: TRBJ1-1; v_gene: TRBV29-1; CDR3nt: TGCAGCGTTGAAGGACTTATGAACACTGAAGCTTTCTTT; CDR3aa: CSVEGLMNTEAFF
d_gene: TRBD1; abundance: -; j_gene: TRBJ2-7; v_gene: TRBV19; CDR3nt: TGTGCCAGTACCCCGACAGGGGGATTTGCCTACGAGCAGTACTTC; CDR3aa: CASTPTGGFAYEQYF
d_gene: TRBD1; abundance: -; j_gene: TRBJ1-5; v_gene: TRBV10-2; CDR3nt: TGCGCCAGCAGCAGGACAGGGGGCGGTCAGCCCCAGCATTTT; CDR3aa: CASSRTGGGQPQHF
d_gene: -; abundance: -; j_gene: TRBJ2-3; v_gene: TRBV5-1; CDR3nt: TGCGCCAGCAGCATTGGACCCGACCGATTGGCAGATACGCAGTATTTT; CDR3aa: CASSIGPDRLADTQYF
d_gene: -; abundance: -; j_gene: TRBJ1-2; v_gene: TRBV29-1; CDR3nt: TGCAGCGTTGGGCAGCGAGCTAACTATGGCTACACCTTC; CDR3aa: CSVGQRANYGYTF
d_gene: -; abundance: -; j_gene: TRBJ1-2; v_gene: TRBV15; CDR3nt: TGTGCCACCAGCAGAGGTGGGACCGGGCCTACCCACCTCTATGGCTACACCTTC; CDR3aa: CATSRGGTGPTHLYGYTF
d_gene: -; abundance: few; j_gene: TRBJ2-3; v_gene: TRBV9; CDR3nt: TGTGCCAGCAGCGTCGTGGGACAAGTCACAGATACGCAGTATTTT; CDR3aa: CASSVVGQVTDTQYF
d_gene: TRBD2; abundance: -; j_gene: TRBJ2-7; v_gene: TRBV7-7; CDR3nt: TGTGCCAGCAGCTTAGCGCTAAAGATGATAGCGGGGGCGAACGAGCAGTACTTC; CDR3aa: CASSLALKMIAGANEQYF
d_gene: -; abundance: -; j_gene: TRBJ2-1; v_gene: TRBV29-1; CDR3nt: TGCAGCGTTGGGCTAGCGAGGAATGAGCAGTTCTTC; CDR3aa: CSVGLARNEQFF
d_gene: -; abundance: once; j_gene: TRBJ2-7; v_gene: TRBV12-5; CDR3nt: TGTGCTAGTGGTTTGGCACGGAGAATCGTCGGCCCTGACCCGCACAGCTCCTACGAGCAGTACTTC; CDR3aa: CASGLARRIVGPDPHSSYEQYF
d_gene: -; abundance: -; j_gene: TRBJ1-2; v_gene: TRBV12-5; CDR3nt: TGTGCTAGTGGTTTCGGTCCATTATATTATGGCTACACCTTC; CDR3aa: CASGFGPLYYGYTF
d_gene: TRBD2; abundance: -; j_gene: TRBJ2-3; v_gene: TRBV5-1; CDR3nt: TGCGCCAGCACCCGGGTAGCGGGGGGCACAGATACGCAGTATTTT; CDR3aa: CASTRVAGGTDTQYF
d_gene: TRBD1; abundance: -; j_gene: TRBJ1-2; v_gene: TRBV7-9; CDR3nt: TGTGCCAGCACCGGGACAGGGAGTCTTTATGGCTACACCTTC; CDR3aa: CASTGTGSLYGYTF
d_gene: TRBD1; abundance: -; j_gene: TRBJ1-1; v_gene: TRBV2; CDR3nt: TGTGCCAGCAGTACCGGGACAGGGGGCGATTTAGCTGAAGCTTTCTTT; CDR3aa: CASSTGTGGDLAEAFF
d_gene: -; abundance: -; j_gene: TRBJ2-2; v_gene: TRBV6-7; CDR3nt: TGTGCCAGCAGTTACAAATCCCCCAGGGACACCGGGGAGCTGTTTTTT; CDR3aa: CASSYKSPRDTGELFF
d_gene: -; abundance: few; j_gene: TRBJ2-2; v_gene: TRBV27; CDR3nt: TGTGCCAGCTCCAACACCGGGGAGCTGTTTTTT; CDR3aa: CASSNTGELFF
d_gene: TRBD2; abundance: -; j_gene: TRBJ2-7; v_gene: TRBV27; CDR3nt: TGTGCCAGCAGTCCTGGACTAGCGGGGGTCTACGAGCAGTACTTC; CDR3aa: CASSPGLAGVYEQYF
d_gene: -; abundance: -; j_gene: TRBJ1-2; v_gene: TRBV4-1; CDR3nt: TGCGCCAGCAGCCAAGATCCGGGGAGGCCCGACACCTTC; CDR3aa: CASSQDPGRPDTF
d_gene: -; abundance: few; j_gene: TRBJ1-2; v_gene: TRBV14; CDR3nt: TGTGCCAGCAGCCAAGATCTCCGTGGACGGAGCGATCTAAGCTTC; CDR3aa: CASSQDLRGRSDLSF
d_gene: -; abundance: -; j_gene: TRBJ1-2; v_gene: TRBV9; CDR3nt: TGTGCCAGCAGCACCGGAGGAGGGCAGTACTATAGCTACACCTTC; CDR3aa: CASSTGGGQYYSYTF
d_gene: -; abundance: -; j_gene: TRBJ1-1; v_gene: TRBV5-1; CDR3nt: TGCGCCAGCAGGCCTGTAAGTACCACTGAAGCTTTCTTT; CDR3aa: CASRPVSTTEAFF
d_gene: TRBD1; abundance: -; j_gene: TRBJ2-1; v_gene: TRBV10-3; CDR3nt: TGTGCCATCAGTGCACAGGGGCCTTACAATGAGCAGTTCTTC; CDR3aa: CAISAQGPYNEQFF
d_gene: -; abundance: -; j_gene: TRBJ2-5; v_gene: TRBV12-5; CDR3nt: TGTGCTAGTGTTGGCCCCGGGTACCAAGAGACCCAGTACTTC; CDR3aa: CASVGPGYQETQYF
d_gene: TRBD1; abundance: -; j_gene: TRBJ2-1; v_gene: TRBV11-3; CDR3nt: TGTGCCAGCCTGCCGCCCGGACAGGGGGACCATGAGCAGTTCTTC; CDR3aa: CASLPPGQGDHEQFF
d_gene: -; abundance: -; j_gene: TRBJ1-1; v_gene: TRBV7-8; CDR3nt: TGTGCCAGCAAACTACGGATGAACACTGAAGCTTTCTTT; CDR3aa: CASKLRMNTEAFF
d_gene: -; abundance: -; j_gene: TRBJ1-1; v_gene: TRBV6-1; CDR3nt: TGTGCCAGCAGTTCGCTGGAAAAGAACACTGAAGCTTTCTTT; CDR3aa: CASSSLEKNTEAFF
d_gene: TRBD1; abundance: -; j_gene: TRBJ1-1; v_gene: TRBV29-1; CDR3nt: TGCAGCGTCGACCGGGACAGGGGAGTTGAAGCTTTCTTT; CDR3aa: CSVDRDRGVEAFF
d_gene: -; abundance: -; j_gene: TRBJ2-3; v_gene: TRBV11-3; CDR3nt: TGTGCCAGCAGCTTAGGGACCGGCCTCACGGATACGCAGTATTTT; CDR3aa: CASSLGTGLTDTQYF
d_gene: -; abundance: few; j_gene: TRBJ1-6; v_gene: TRBV5-8; CDR3nt: TGTGCCAGCAGCTTGGGACGTTCACCCCTCCACTTT; CDR3aa: CASSLGRSPLHF
d_gene: -; abundance: -; j_gene: TRBJ2-3; v_gene: TRBV5-1; CDR3nt: TGCGCCAGCGCACAAGGAGTACTCACAGATACGCAGTATTTT; CDR3aa: CASAQGVLTDTQYF
d_gene: -; abundance: -; j_gene: TRBJ2-7; v_gene: TRBV20-1; CDR3nt: TGCAGTGCTGTCTCTGGCTACGAGCAGTACTTC; CDR3aa: CSAVSGYEQYF